These 5 T cell receptor beta chains share one sample of origin, sequenced in a study of cytomegalovirus exposure and HLA in healthy donors. The protocol was immunoSEQ multiplex PCR, while the TCRdb copy is restricted to in-frame clones and leaves out a portion. This table holds a few hundred thousand clones, roughly 85% found once. Sequenced: PBMCs. These receptor sequences come from a woman aged 18-30 years in good health and CMV-seronegative.

In the case of this clone: Other DNA sequences from this sample encode an identical CDR3 as well. The rearrangement joins TRBV30 to TRBJ1-1; possibly TRBD1 for D (5 bases). The CDR3 has 13 amino acids. Germline assignment: CDR1 GTSNPN and CDR2 SVGIG (reference sequence). Trimming cost V 0 bases and J 0 bases, with 5 bases left between them. The CDR3 reads CAWSVGVNTEAFF. The CDR3 DNA is TGTGCCTGGAGTGTAGGGGTGAACACTGAAGCTTTCTTT.

CDR3 sequence: CASSSGLFALYGYTF. CDR3 bases: TGTGCCAGCTCCTCCGGGTTGTTCGCCTTGTATGGCTACACCTTC. The rearrangement uses TRBV28 and TRBJ1-2; unclear D gene. In germline, CDR1 is MDHEN, CDR2 SYDVKM. Trimming removed 8 bases at V and 5 bases at J, with 21 bases between. The CDR3 loop spans 15 amino acids.

In this sample, this clone turned up once. The genes are TRBV28 and TRBJ2-1; the D is unclear. The germline V gene has CDR1 MDHEN and CDR2 SYDVKM. V lost 6 bases to trimming and J lost 8 bases, with 14 bases between them. The CDR3 consists of 13 residues. For the CDR3, the DNA is TGTGCCAGCAGGCCAGAACCCATGGATGAGCAGTTCTTC. It codes for CASRPEPMDEQFF.

V is TRBV29-1 and J is TRBJ2-7; 9 nucleotides line up with TRBD2. CDR3 length: 12 residues. V was pared by 7 bases and J by 5 bases, with 6 bases of the junction left unmatched. Germline V gene lookup returns CDR1 SQVTM and CDR2 ANQGSEA. CDR3 sequence reads: CSAKTSGHEQYF. In DNA form, the CDR3 reads TGCAGCGCGAAGACTAGCGGCCACGAGCAGTACTTC.

The chain carries TRBV28 and TRBJ1-2; D gene ambiguous. Germline loops: CDR1 MDHEN, CDR2 SYDVKM. This CDR3 is built from 15 residues. V was clipped by 7 bases and J by 3 bases, with 18 bases between them. In nucleotides, the CDR3 is TGTGCCAGCATCTCCTGGACCCGGGAGGACTATGGCTACACCTTC. This encodes CASISWTREDYGYTF.